These 19 T cell receptor beta chains were all obtained from the same sample, sequenced in a study of patients and donors after allogeneic stem cell transplantation. Each CDR3 protein is one row after TCRdb ran MiXCR on the RT-PCR reads. The data show about 960,000 distinct CDR3 sequences, roughly 18% seen once. The specimen sequenced was blood, either unsorted or a sorted T cell fraction (not recorded which). All receptors derive from a human donor who was either an allogeneic HSCT recipient or a stem cell or donor lymphocyte infusion donor (not recorded which). It is not recorded whose cells these are; they may come from a transplant donor.

This clonotype occurred once. The chain has TRBV28 and TRBJ1-2; no definite D call. The CDR3 sequence is 13 residues long. Germline-derived CDR1 and CDR2 are MDHEN and SYDVKM. With 4 bases removed from V and 4 bases from J, the gap between germline ends came to 10 bases. The DNA of the CDR3 is TGTGCCAGCAGTTCTTCATACAGCTATGGCTACACCTTC. Translation gives CASSSSYSYGYTF.

Ten or more counts support this clonotype. V and J are TRBV5-1 and TRBJ2-2; D might be TRBD2 (6 bases). V shed 7 bases and J shed 6 bases, with 16 bases lying between them. The CDR3 spans 14 residues. Germline V gives CDR1 SGHRS, CDR2 YFSETQ. CDR3 coding DNA: TGCGCCAGCCAGAGTGGGAGGTCCTCCGGGGAGCTGTTTTTT. This sequence encodes CASQSGRSSGELFF. The whole variable domain, remainder taken from reference TRBV5-1 and TRBJ2-2, is KAGVTQTPRYLIKTRGQQVTLSCSPISGHRSVSWYQQTPGQGLQFLFEYFSETQRNKGNFPGRFSGRQFSNSRSEMNVSTLELGDSALYLCASQSGRSSGELFFGEGSRLTVL.

This clonotype was found many times. This chain links TRBV12-3 or TRBV12-4 with TRBJ1-4; D unclear. CDR3 length equals 12 residues. The germline V and J ends were trimmed by 5 bases and 0 bases, with 1 base remaining between them. The CDR3 spells CASSPTNEKLFF. The CDR3 nucleotides read TGTGCCAGCAGTCCAACTAATGAAAAACTGTTTTTT.

The chain links TRBV20-1 to TRBJ1-6; D gene unclear. The CDR3 length is 15 residues. The V end lost 5 bases, the J end lost 9 bases, and 20 bases lay between the germline ends. Germline lookup yields CDR1 DFQATT and CDR2 SNEGSKA (reference sequence). The DNA for the CDR3 is TGCAGTGCTGATCCGATCGCGGGCCGGGGTTCACCCCTCCACTTT. This encodes CSADPIAGRGSPLHF.

The chain uses TRBV4-1 and TRBJ2-5; possible D gene TRBD2, 6 bases. Germline assignment: CDR1 MGHRA and CDR2 YSYEKL. Trimming removed 1 base from V and 4 bases from J, with 10 bases in between. This CDR3 has 14 residues. In DNA form, the CDR3 reads TGCGCCAGCAGCCAAGGAGAGGAGGGAGAGACCCAGTACTTC. Translating it yields CASSQGEEGETQYF.

The rearrangement joins TRBV7-2 to TRBJ2-5, with 11 positions matching TRBD2. The CDR3 is 15 residues long. The V gene end was trimmed by 5 bases and the J gene end by 5 bases; junction bases not matched to a gene: 7. Germline-derived CDR1 and CDR2 are SGHTA and FQGNSA. CDR3 bases: TGTGCCAGCAGCACTCGACTAGCGGGAATGGAGACCCAGTACTTC. It codes for CASSTRLAGMETQYF.

A few counts support this clonotype. The V gene is TRBV15, the J gene TRBJ2-1; 7 bases agree with TRBD2. CDR1 and CDR2 from the germline V gene are LNHNV and YYDKDF (reference sequence). CDR3 length: 12 amino acids. The V segment lost 7 bases and the J segment 9 bases; nucleotides outside the gene matches: 6. The CDR3 DNA reads TGTGCCACCACCTGGGGCGGGGGTGAGCAGTTCTTC. As protein: CATTWGGGEQFF.

The chain couples TRBV4-1 to TRBJ2-1; 8 bases map to TRBD1. V shed 0 bases, J shed 3 bases, and the junction held 4 bases outside the gene matches. This CDR3 comprises 16 residues. Germline loops: CDR1 MGHRA, CDR2 YSYEKL. The CDR3 reads CASSQDRGLVYNEQFF. CDR3 nucleotides: TGCGCCAGCAGCCAAGACAGGGGGCTAGTCTACAATGAGCAGTTCTTC.

This clonotype was counted only a few times. This chain connects TRBV5-1 to TRBJ1-5; possible D gene TRBD1, 5 bases. CDR3 length equals 13 residues. Germline values: CDR1 SGHRS, CDR2 YFSETQ. The germline V and J ends were trimmed by 0 bases and 9 bases, with 10 bases remaining between them. The CDR3 protein is CASSLEAGTPQHF. The CDR3 bases are TGCGCCAGCAGCTTGGAGGCAGGGACGCCCCAGCATTTT.

The rearrangement links TRBV12-3 or TRBV12-4 to TRBJ2-3; tentative D call: TRBD2 (6 bases). The CDR3 loop spans 15 amino acids. V was pared by 2 bases and J by 0 bases, with 9 bases between. The CDR3 here is CASSLLALSTDTQYF. As DNA, the CDR3 is TGTGCCAGCAGTTTACTAGCGTTGAGCACAGATACGCAGTATTTT.

This clonotype was counted only a few times. This chain connects TRBV2 to TRBJ1-1; D gene ambiguous. Deletions cut 10 bases from V and 0 bases from J, with 12 bases between. Germline V gene lookup returns CDR1 SNHLY and CDR2 FYNNEI. CDR3 length: 13 residues. CDR3 bases: TGTGCCACTACCCTGGCGGTGAACACTGAAGCTTTCTTT. This codes for CATTLAVNTEAFF.

The rearrangement links TRBV3-1 to TRBJ2-1, with D unresolved. Per germline, CDR1 LGHDT and CDR2 YNNKEL (reference sequence). V lost 1 base and J 7 bases, leaving 5 bases between the germline ends. The CDR3 is 12 amino acids. The CDR3 reads CASSQAKNEQFF. Written as DNA, the CDR3 is TGTGCCAGCAGCCAAGCTAAGAATGAGCAGTTCTTC.

This clonotype appeared a few times. The chain employs TRBV4-2 and TRBJ2-2, with D unclear. The CDR3 consists of 14 residues. V gave up 3 bases and J gave up 5 bases, with 10 bases separating them. The germline CDR1 and CDR2 sequences are LGHNA and YNFKEQ. The DNA of the CDR3 is TGTGCCAGCAGCCATTCTAAAACTACCGGGGAGCTGTTTTTT. Its protein product is CASSHSKTTGELFF.

The gene calls are TRBV19 and TRBJ1-2, with D tentatively TRBD1 (5 bases). Per the germline V gene, CDR1 is LNHDA and CDR2 is SQIVND (reference sequence). The CDR3 loop spans 13 amino acids. Trimming left V 3 bases short and J 5 bases short, with 10 bases between. Written as DNA, the CDR3 is TGTGCCAGTAGTATCCAGGGTCAATATGGCTACACCTTC. It translates to CASSIQGQYGYTF.

This clonotype has just a few counts. The V gene is TRBV18, the J gene TRBJ1-1; D call uncertain. V lost 1 base, J lost 7 bases, and 7 bases lay in between. CDR1 is KGHSH, CDR2 LQKENI, per germline. This CDR3 contains 12 residues. The CDR3 DNA follows: TGTGCCAGCTCACCACTTTATGGTGAAGCTTTCTTT. Protein product: CASSPLYGEAFF.

This clonotype was seen only a few times. The chain couples TRBV7-8 to TRBJ1-3, with D possibly TRBD1 on 5 matching bases. This CDR3 is 16 amino acids long. CDR1 and CDR2 from the germline V gene are SGHVS and FQNEAQ. Between the trimmed V and J ends, which lost 2 bases and 1 base, there was a span of 12 bases. The CDR3 DNA is TGTGCCAGCAGCTTACAGGGCGCTCTTTCTGGAAACACCATATATTTT. Amino acid sequence: CASSLQGALSGNTIYF.

This chain joins TRBV28 and TRBJ2-4; 7 nucleotides align to TRBD1. CDR1 MDHEN and CDR2 SYDVKM come from the germline V gene. With V trimmed by 8 bases and J by 9 bases, 7 bases remained unmatched. This CDR3 has 12 residues. CDR3: CASVGQEGIQYF. CDR3 nucleotides: TGTGCCAGCGTTGGACAGGAAGGCATTCAGTACTTC.

As regards this clonotype: A single base separates this from a much larger clone, so it may be a read error. The gene calls are TRBV6-2 or TRBV6-3 and TRBJ2-1; D not resolved. Trimming left V 0 bases short and J 9 bases short, with 3 bases between. Germline CDR1 and CDR2: MNHEY and SVGEGT. The CDR3 spans 11 residues. CDR3 protein: CASSYSSEQFF. The CDR3, as DNA: TGTGCCAGCAGTTACTCGAGTGAGCAGTTCTTC.

This clonotype was detected a few times. The chain carries TRBV7-9 and TRBJ2-7; TRBD1 matches 7 bases. The CDR3 is 16 amino acids. Trimming at V came to 5 bases and at J to 3 bases, leaving 13 bases not matched to a gene. Per the germline V gene, CDR1 is SEHNR and CDR2 is FQNEAQ (reference sequence). The CDR3 DNA sequence: TGTGCCAGCAGCCGTCCCGCCCGACAGGGTAACTACGAGCAGTACTTC. Protein: CASSRPARQGNYEQYF.